Listed here are 15 T cell receptor beta chains from one sample, sequenced in a study of T cells in localized non-small cell lung cancer (TCRdb year 2020). Library creation used the immunoSEQ multiplex PCR assay. The clones in this table, taken by TCRdb from immuneACCESS, are in-frame only. Not every clone is retained; where verified, under half of the shortfall comes from an unresolved V gene, and the cause of the rest is unknown. This sample has about 3,000 clones in its table, and about 30% of those were observed once. The top ten hold 8.5% to 10% of the sample. Sequencing was performed on lung tumor tissue, taken before any cancer treatment. These receptors originate from a man between 40 and 75 years old with stage I lung adenocarcinoma.

In its sample, this clone was seen a few times. The chain links TRBV6-8 to TRBJ2-1; the match to TRBD2 covers 9 bases. The CDR3 is 16 residues long. J was trimmed by 3 bases and V by 6 bases; bases with no gene match: 9. The germline V gene encodes CDR1 MNHGY and CDR2 SAAAGT. The CDR3 loop reads CASSPGKRGDYNEQFF. For the CDR3, the DNA is TGTGCCAGCAGCCCCGGGAAGCGGGGGGACTACAATGAGCAGTTCTTC.

In its sample, this clone was seen a few times. The J gene is TRBJ2-3, the V gene TRBV6-8, with TRBD2 matching 13 bases. Losses at the gene ends were 0 bases for V and 5 bases for J; bases not matched to a gene: 8. Germline V gene sequence: CDR1 MNHGY, CDR2 SAAAGT. The CDR3 is 18 residues long. CDR3 sequence: CASSYSGLTSGGRDTQYF. CDR3 DNA sequence: TGTGCCAGCAGTTACTCAGGCCTGACTAGCGGGGGGCGAGATACGCAGTATTTT.

By its share, this clone is medium-sized. V gene TRBV11-3 combines with J gene TRBJ1-1; TRBD1 matches 7 bases. The germline CDR1 and CDR2 sequences are SGHNT and YENEEA. This CDR3 has 14 residues. Trimming cost V 4 bases and J 4 bases; bases outside gene matches: 6. The CDR3 protein is CASSSRGLSTEAFF. CDR3 in DNA: TGTGCCAGCAGCTCCAGGGGGTTGAGCACTGAAGCTTTCTTT.

V gene TRBV11-3 combines with J gene TRBJ2-2; maybe TRBD1 (6 bases). The germline V gene encodes CDR1 SGHNT and CDR2 YENEEA. V was shortened by 5 bases and J by 2 bases, with 12 bases between the two germline ends. The CDR3 loop spans 15 amino acids. The CDR3 coding sequence is TGTGCCAGCAGCCTCCGGGACAAAAACACCGGGGAGCTGTTTTTT. Protein: CASSLRDKNTGELFF.

The chain employs TRBV14 and TRBJ2-2, with no clear D. The CDR3 consists of 13 residues. Trimming left V 0 bases short and J 7 bases short, with 6 bases between. Germline V CDR1 and CDR2: SGHDN, FVKESK. The CDR3 sequence is CASSQDLRGELFF. CDR3 in DNA: TGTGCCAGCAGCCAAGATTTACGCGGGGAGCTGTTTTTT.

This clone has more than one count but fewer than ten. The chain links TRBV18 to TRBJ2-1, with 7 positions matching TRBD2. The length of the CDR3 is 15 residues. Germline loops: CDR1 KGHSH, CDR2 LQKENI. With V trimmed by 6 bases and J by 7 bases, 12 bases remained unmatched. As DNA, the CDR3 is TGTGCCAGCTCTCCCACGGGGGGTTTGATAAATGAGCAGTTCTTC. It specifies CASSPTGGLINEQFF.

This clone came up a few times. The chain recombines TRBV11-3 with TRBJ1-1; no firm D call. Trimming took off 5 bases at V and 5 bases at J, with 15 bases between the two ends. CDR3 length: 14 residues. CDR1 and CDR2 (germline): SGHNT, YENEEA. The DNA for the CDR3 is TGTGCCAGCAGCCCTGGATCTGTCTGGACTGAAGCTTTCTTT. Its protein is CASSPGSVWTEAFF.

The V call is TRBV9, the J call TRBJ1-3; no clear D. Trimming pared 7 bases from V and 4 bases from J, leaving 9 bases between. The length of the CDR3 is 12 residues. CDR1 SGDLS and CDR2 YYNGEE come from the germline V gene. As DNA, the CDR3 is TGTGCCAGCGGGGAAAGAGGAAACACCATATATTTT. This translates into CASGERGNTIYF.

The V gene is TRBV28, the J gene TRBJ1-5, with TRBD1 matching 12 bases. CDR1 is MDHEN and CDR2 is SYDVKM in the germline V gene. The CDR3 runs 14 residues. Germline trimming cut 6 bases from V and 5 bases from J; bases unmatched to any gene: 2. The CDR3 loop is CASRGTGGDQPQHF. CDR3 DNA sequence: TGTGCCAGCAGAGGGACAGGGGGCGATCAGCCCCAGCATTTT.

The chain recombines TRBV11-3 with TRBJ2-2; tentatively, D is TRBD2 (6 bases). Germline-derived CDR1 and CDR2 are SGHNT and YENEEA. The CDR3 has 14 amino acids. The V and J ends lost 4 bases and 6 bases respectively, with 12 bases between them. The CDR3 DNA is TGTGCCAGCAGCTCCCGACTAGGATCCGGGGAGCTGTTTTTT. Translated: CASSSRLGSGELFF.

The rearrangement joins TRBV6-1 to TRBJ2-3; 10 bases are shared with TRBD2. The CDR3 covers 17 residues. With 0 bases clipped from V and 7 bases from J, the junction kept 10 bases outside the gene matches. Germline V gene data show CDR1 as MNHNS and CDR2 as SASEGT. CDR3 DNA: TGTGCCAGCAGTGAAGCGCTGGCTAGCGGGGGCCCCTATACGCAGTATTTT. This gives the protein CASSEALASGGPYTQYF.

This clone counts as medium-sized. V and J are TRBV11-3 and TRBJ2-2; no reliable D call. CDR3 length equals 14 residues. Germline V gene data show CDR1 as SGHNT and CDR2 as YENEEA. Trimming left V 3 bases short and J 1 base short, with 6 bases between. The CDR3 region is CASSLTGNTGELFF. CDR3 DNA: TGTGCCAGCAGCTTGACTGGGAACACCGGGGAGCTGTTTTTT. Together with reference TRBV11-3 and TRBJ2-2, the CDR3 gives the full variable domain: EAGVVQSPRYKIIEKKQPVAFWCNPISGHNTLYWYLQNLGQGPELLIRYENEEAVDDSQLPKDRFSAERLKGVDSTLKIQPAELGDSAVYLCASSLTGNTGELFFGEGSRLTVL.

The rearrangement uses TRBV28 and TRBJ2-5; maybe TRBD1 (5 bases). Trimming cost V 7 bases and J 2 bases, with 11 bases left between them. Germline values: CDR1 MDHEN, CDR2 SYDVKM. The length of the CDR3 is 13 residues. CDR3 protein: CASNLRVQETQYF. The CDR3 DNA reads as TGTGCCAGCAACCTCAGGGTTCAAGAGACCCAGTACTTC.

The V gene is TRBV18, the J gene TRBJ2-7, with no clear D. Germline assignment: CDR1 KGHSH and CDR2 LQKENI. Trimming removed 6 bases from V and 2 bases from J, with 8 bases in between. CDR3 length: 12 amino acids. CDR3 sequence: CASSAGPYEQYF. In DNA form, the CDR3 reads TGTGCCAGCTCCGCTGGTCCCTACGAGCAGTACTTC.

This chain joins TRBV19 and TRBJ1-2; 9 bases map to TRBD1. The CDR3 runs 14 residues. V was pared by 5 bases and J by 6 bases, with 7 bases of the junction left unmatched. The germline gives CDR1 LNHDA, CDR2 SQIVND (reference sequence). CDR3 region: CASSPGTGFHGYTF. The CDR3 DNA sequence: TGTGCCAGTAGTCCCGGGACAGGGTTCCATGGCTACACCTTC.